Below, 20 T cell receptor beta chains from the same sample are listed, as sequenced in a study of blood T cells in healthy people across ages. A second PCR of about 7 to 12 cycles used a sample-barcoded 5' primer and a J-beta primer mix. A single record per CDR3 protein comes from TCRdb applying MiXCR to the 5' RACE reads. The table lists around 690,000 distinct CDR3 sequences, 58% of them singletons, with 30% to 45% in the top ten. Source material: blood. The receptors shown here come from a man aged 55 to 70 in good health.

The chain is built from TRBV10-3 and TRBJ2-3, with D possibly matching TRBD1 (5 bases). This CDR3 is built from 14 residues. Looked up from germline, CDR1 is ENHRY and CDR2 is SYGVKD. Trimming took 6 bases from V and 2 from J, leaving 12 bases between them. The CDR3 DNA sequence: TGTGCCATCAGCGGACAAACCGCCACAGATACGCAGTATTTT. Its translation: CAISGQTATDTQYF.

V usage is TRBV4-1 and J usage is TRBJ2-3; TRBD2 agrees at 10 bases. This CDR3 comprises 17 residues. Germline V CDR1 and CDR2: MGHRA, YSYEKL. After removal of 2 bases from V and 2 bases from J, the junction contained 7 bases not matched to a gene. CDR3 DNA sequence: TGCGCCAGCAGCCAACAAACAAGCGGGGGGGCCACAGATACGCAGTATTTT. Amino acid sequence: CASSQQTSGGATDTQYF.

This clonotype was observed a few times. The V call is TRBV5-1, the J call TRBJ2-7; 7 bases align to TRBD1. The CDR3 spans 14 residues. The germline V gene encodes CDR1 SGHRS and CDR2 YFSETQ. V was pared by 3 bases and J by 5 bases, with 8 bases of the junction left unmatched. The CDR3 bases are TGCGCCAGCAGCTGGGTCACGGACAGGAACGAGCAGTACTTC. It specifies CASSWVTDRNEQYF.

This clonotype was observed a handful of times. CDR3 amino acids: CASSLLGGPTDTQYF. The DNA of the CDR3 is TGTGCCAGCAGCTTATTGGGGGGACCCACAGATACGCAGTATTTT. The rearrangement uses TRBV7-9 and TRBJ2-3; D is perhaps TRBD2 (6 bases). Germline assignment: CDR1 SEHNR and CDR2 FQNEAQ (reference sequence). CDR3 length equals 15 residues. The ends were cut back, 2 bases at V and 2 bases at J, with 11 bases in the middle.

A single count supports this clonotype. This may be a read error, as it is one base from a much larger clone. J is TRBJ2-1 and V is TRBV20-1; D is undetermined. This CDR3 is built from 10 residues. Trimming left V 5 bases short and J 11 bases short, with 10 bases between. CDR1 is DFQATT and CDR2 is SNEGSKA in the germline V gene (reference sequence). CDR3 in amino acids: CSAQWNKQFF. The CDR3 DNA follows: TGCAGTGCTCAGTGGAATAAGCAGTTCTTC.

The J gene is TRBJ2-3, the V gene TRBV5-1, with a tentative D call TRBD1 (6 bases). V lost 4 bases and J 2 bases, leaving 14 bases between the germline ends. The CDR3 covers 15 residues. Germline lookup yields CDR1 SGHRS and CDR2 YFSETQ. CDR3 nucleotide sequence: TGCGCCAGCAGCACCAGGGGACCTACCACAGATACGCAGTATTTT. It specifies CASSTRGPTTDTQYF. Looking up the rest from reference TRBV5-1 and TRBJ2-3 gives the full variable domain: KAGVTQTPRYLIKTRGQQVTLSCSPISGHRSVSWYQQTPGQGLQFLFEYFSETQRNKGNFPGRFSGRQFSNSRSEMNVSTLELGDSALYLCASSTRGPTTDTQYFGPGTRLTVL.

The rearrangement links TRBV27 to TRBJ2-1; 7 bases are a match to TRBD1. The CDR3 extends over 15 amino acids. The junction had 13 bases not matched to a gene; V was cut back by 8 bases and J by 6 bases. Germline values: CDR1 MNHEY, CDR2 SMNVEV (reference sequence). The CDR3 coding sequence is TGTGCCAGCTCGACCACCGGGACAGTCGCCAATGAGCAGTTCTTC. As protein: CASSTTGTVANEQFF.

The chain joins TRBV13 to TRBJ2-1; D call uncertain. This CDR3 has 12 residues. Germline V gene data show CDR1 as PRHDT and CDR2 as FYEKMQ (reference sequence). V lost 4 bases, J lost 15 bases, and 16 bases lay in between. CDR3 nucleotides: TGTGCCAGCAGCTCGAACGATCGATCGGGGTTCTTC. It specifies CASSSNDRSGFF.

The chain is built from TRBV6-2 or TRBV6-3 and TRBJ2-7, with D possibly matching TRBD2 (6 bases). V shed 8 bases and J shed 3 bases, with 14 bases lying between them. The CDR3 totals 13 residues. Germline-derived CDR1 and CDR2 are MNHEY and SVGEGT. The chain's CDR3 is CASGDGGGYEQYF. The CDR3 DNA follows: TGTGCCAGCGGTGACGGGGGTGGCTACGAGCAGTACTTC.

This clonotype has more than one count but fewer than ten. CDR3 sequence: CASSLSPRAGALETQYF. The CDR3 bases are TGTGCCAGCAGCTTATCCCCCCGAGCGGGGGCCTTGGAGACCCAGTACTTC. This chain links TRBV11-2 with TRBJ2-5, with 8 nucleotides matching TRBD2. Germline assignment: CDR1 SGHAT and CDR2 FQNNGV. The J segment lost 5 bases and the V segment lost 2 bases, leaving 13 bases of the junction unmatched. There are 17 residues in the CDR3.

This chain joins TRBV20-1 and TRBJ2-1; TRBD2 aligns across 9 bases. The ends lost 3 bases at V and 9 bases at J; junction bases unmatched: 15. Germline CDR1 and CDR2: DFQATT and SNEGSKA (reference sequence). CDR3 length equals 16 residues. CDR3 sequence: CSASGARAGGAVEQFF. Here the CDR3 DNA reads TGCAGTGCTAGTGGGGCAAGGGCGGGGGGGGCGGTTGAGCAGTTCTTC.

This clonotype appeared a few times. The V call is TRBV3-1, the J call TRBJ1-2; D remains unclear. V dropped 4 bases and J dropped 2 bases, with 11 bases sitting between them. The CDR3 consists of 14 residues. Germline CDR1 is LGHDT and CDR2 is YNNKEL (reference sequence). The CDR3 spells CASSPSGSNYGYTF. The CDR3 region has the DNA TGTGCCAGCAGCCCCTCGGGCTCGAACTATGGCTACACCTTC.

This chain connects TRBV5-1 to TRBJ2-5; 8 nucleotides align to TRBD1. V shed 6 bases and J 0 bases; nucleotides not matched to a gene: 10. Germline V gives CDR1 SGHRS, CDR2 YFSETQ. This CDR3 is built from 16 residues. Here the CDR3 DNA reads TGCGCCAGCAACACCGGGACAGGAGTGTACCAAGAGACCCAGTACTTC. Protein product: CASNTGTGVYQETQYF.

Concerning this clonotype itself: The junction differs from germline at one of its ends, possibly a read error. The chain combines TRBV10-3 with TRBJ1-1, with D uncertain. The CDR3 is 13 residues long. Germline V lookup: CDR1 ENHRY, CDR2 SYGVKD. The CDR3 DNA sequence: TGTGCCATCAGTCAGTCGGGGAACACTGAAGCTTTCTTT. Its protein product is CAISQSGNTEAFF.

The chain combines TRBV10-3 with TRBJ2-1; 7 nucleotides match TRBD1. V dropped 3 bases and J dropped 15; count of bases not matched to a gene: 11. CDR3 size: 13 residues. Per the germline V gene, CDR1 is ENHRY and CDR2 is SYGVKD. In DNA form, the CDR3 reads TGTGCCATCAGTGAACCGGGACAGCAGGTTCCGTTCTTC. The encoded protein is CAISEPGQQVPFF.

The CDR3 region is CSARDRLGGGRDTQYF. For the CDR3, the DNA is TGCAGTGCTAGAGATCGCCTCGGGGGGGGCAGAGATACGCAGTATTTT. The chain joins TRBV20-1 to TRBJ2-3; 8 bases fit TRBD2. This CDR3 has 16 amino acids. With V trimmed by 0 bases and J by 5 bases, 10 bases remained unmatched. Germline assignment: CDR1 DFQATT and CDR2 SNEGSKA (reference sequence).

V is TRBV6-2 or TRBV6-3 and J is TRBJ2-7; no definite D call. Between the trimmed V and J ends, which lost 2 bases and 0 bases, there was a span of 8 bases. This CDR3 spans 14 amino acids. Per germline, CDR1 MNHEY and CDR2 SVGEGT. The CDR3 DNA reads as TGTGCCAGCAGTTACGGCGGCACCTCCTACGAGCAGTACTTC. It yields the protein CASSYGGTSYEQYF.

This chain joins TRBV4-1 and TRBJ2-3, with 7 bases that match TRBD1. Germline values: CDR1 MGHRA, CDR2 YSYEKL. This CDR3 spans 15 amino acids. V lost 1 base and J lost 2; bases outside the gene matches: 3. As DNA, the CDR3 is TGCGCCAGCAGCCAAGTGGGGACAGTCACAGATACGCAGTATTTT. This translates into CASSQVGTVTDTQYF.

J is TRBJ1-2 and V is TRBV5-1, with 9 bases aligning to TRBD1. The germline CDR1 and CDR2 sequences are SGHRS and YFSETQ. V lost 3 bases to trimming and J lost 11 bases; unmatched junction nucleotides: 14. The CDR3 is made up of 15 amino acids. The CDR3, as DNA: TGCGCCAGCAGCTGGGGCGACCGGGACAGGGCGTATTACACCTTC. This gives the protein CASSWGDRDRAYYTF.

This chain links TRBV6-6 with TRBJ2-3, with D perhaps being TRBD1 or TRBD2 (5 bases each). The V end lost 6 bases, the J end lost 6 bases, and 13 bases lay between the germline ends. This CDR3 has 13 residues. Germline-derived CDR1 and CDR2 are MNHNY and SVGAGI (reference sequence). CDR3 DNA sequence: TGTGCCAGCAGGGGGGACGGTAAGGATACGCAGTATTTT. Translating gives CASRGDGKDTQYF.